The clone carrying this T cell receptor beta chain was seen a few times. Authors' data handling: Amplification from reference gene primers served as the basis for estimated nucleated cell counts. The method was immunoSEQ multiplex PCR; TCRdb's version includes in-frame clones alone and lacks a portion of them. That table furnishes V, J and clone size, whereas the DNA furnished D and trimming. The profile covers a few hundred thousand clones, with approximately 89% appearing a single time and around 10% taken by the ten largest. The entry originates in a study of blood T cell repertoires in COVID-19. Across the study: T cells, B-cell-depleted T cells, or PBMCs supplied cDNA or gDNA.

Between the trimmed V and J ends, which lost 8 bases and 6 bases, there was a span of 22 bases. In germline, CDR1 is SNHLY, CDR2 FYNNEI. The CDR3 runs 15 residues. The genes are TRBV2 and TRBJ1-2; no clear D gene. This sequence originates from a woman aged 25 to 39 with COVID-19, enrolled during active disease. The sequenced material came from peripheral blood. CDR3 amino acids: CASDDSTARANGYTF. The CDR3 bases are TGTGCCAGCGACGACTCGACCGCTCGAGCTAATGGCTACACCTTC.